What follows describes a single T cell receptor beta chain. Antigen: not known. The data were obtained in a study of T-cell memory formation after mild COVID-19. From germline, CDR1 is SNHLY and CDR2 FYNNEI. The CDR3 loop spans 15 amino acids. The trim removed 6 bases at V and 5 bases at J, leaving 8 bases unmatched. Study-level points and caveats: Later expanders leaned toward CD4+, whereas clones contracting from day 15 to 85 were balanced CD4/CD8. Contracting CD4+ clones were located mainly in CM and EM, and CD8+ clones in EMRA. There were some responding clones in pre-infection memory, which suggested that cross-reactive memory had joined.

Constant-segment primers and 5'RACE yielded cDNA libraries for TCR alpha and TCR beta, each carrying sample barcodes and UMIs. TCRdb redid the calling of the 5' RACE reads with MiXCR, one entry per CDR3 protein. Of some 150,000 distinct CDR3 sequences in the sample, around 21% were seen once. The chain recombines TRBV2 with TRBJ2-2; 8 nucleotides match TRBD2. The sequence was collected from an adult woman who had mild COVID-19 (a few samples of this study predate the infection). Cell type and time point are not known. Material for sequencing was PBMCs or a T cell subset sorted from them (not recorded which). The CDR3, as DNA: TGTGCCAGCAGGTGGAGCGGGAGTGGTACCGGGGAGCTGTTTTTT. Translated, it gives CASRWSGSGTGELFF.